The rows below give T cell receptor beta chains drawn from one sample of a study of cytomegalovirus exposure and HLA in healthy donors. Sequencing was performed with immunoSEQ multiplex PCR; in TCRdb, only in-frame clones are kept and a portion is missing. The table includes approximately 160,000 clones, 75% to 85% detected once. Sequences were obtained from PBMCs. These receptors all stem from a man aged 30-40 years in good health and CMV-seropositive. CDR3s include the opening cysteine and the closing phenylalanine or tryptophan. Fields, in order: V gene, D gene, clone size, J gene, CDR3 DNA, CDR3 protein. The D gene is left open where the match is weak. Clone sizes are given selectively: once, few, many, or a class where the clone is expanded.

TRBV19,TRBD1,-,TRBJ1-1,TGTGCCAGTATACAGGGGGCCCATGAAGCTTTCTTT,CASIQGAHEAFF
TRBV6-1,TRBD2,-,TRBJ2-7,TGTGCCAGCAGTGAAGGGTTAGCGGGAGTTGAAGAGCAGTACTTC,CASSEGLAGVEEQYF
TRBV14,TRBD1,-,TRBJ2-3,TGTGCCAGCAGCCATGGACAGGGGGGAACAGATACGCAGTATTTT,CASSHGQGGTDTQYF
TRBV9,-,-,TRBJ1-2,TGTGCCAGCAGCGTAGGGCAGCCCAGTAGGGGTGGCTACACCTTC,CASSVGQPSRGGYTF
TRBV6-4,-,-,TRBJ2-1,TGTGCCAGCAGTGACGGTTCGGAGGATGAGCAGTTCTTC,CASSDGSEDEQFF
TRBV28,TRBD1,-,TRBJ2-7,TGTGCCAGCAGTTCTGGGGGACAGGGTGGCTACGAGCAGTACTTC,CASSSGGQGGYEQYF
TRBV27,TRBD1,-,TRBJ2-7,TGTGCCAGCAGTGGACAGGGACCCCGATACGAGCAGTACTTC,CASSGQGPRYEQYF
TRBV5-1,-,-,TRBJ1-1,TGCGCCAGCAGCTTGGTCCTAGGTGAAGAAGCTTTCTTT,CASSLVLGEEAFF
TRBV5-1,-,-,TRBJ2-3,TGCGCCAGCAGCTTGGTTTCAGCGGGTGGCACAGATACGCAGTATTTT,CASSLVSAGGTDTQYF
TRBV11-2,TRBD1,-,TRBJ1-2,TGTGCCAGCAGCCACCCGGGACAGGGCCCTTACTATGGCTACACCTTC,CASSHPGQGPYYGYTF
TRBV6-5,TRBD1,few,TRBJ1-6,TGTGCCAGCAGTTACCGACAGGGAAATTCACCCCTCCACTTT,CASSYRQGNSPLHF
TRBV5-1,TRBD1,once,TRBJ2-7,TGCGCCAGCAGCTTGCTGGGACAGACACAGTACGAGCAGTACTTC,CASSLLGQTQYEQYF
TRBV19,-,-,TRBJ2-7,TGTGCCAGTAGTATCGTACAGGGCGAGCAGTACTTC,CASSIVQGEQYF
TRBV6-7,TRBD2,-,TRBJ2-3,TGTGCCAGCAGTTACCCCCAGACTAGCGGGGGGGCTAAAGATACGCAGTATTTT,CASSYPQTSGGAKDTQYF
TRBV15,-,-,TRBJ1-5,TGTGCCACCAGCAGCGTAAGCGTGAGCAATCAGCCCCAGCATTTT,CATSSVSVSNQPQHF
TRBV7-3,-,-,TRBJ2-1,TGTGCCAGCAGCTCGCGCAACGTCCAGACTCTTAGCTCCTACAATGAGCAGTTCTTC,CASSSRNVQTLSSYNEQFF
TRBV5-1,-,-,TRBJ2-7,TGCGCCAGCAGCTTGGACTGGAGCTCCTACGAGCAGTACTTC,CASSLDWSSYEQYF
TRBV6-5,TRBD1,-,TRBJ1-1,TGTGCCAGCTCTCGGGACAGGATGAACACTGAAGCTTTCTTT,CASSRDRMNTEAFF
TRBV1,-,-,TRBJ2-3,TGCACCAGCAGCCGAAAGGGAACGAAGGACAAGGGGGATTTTGGAGATACGCAGTATTTT,CTSSRKGTKDKGDFGDTQYF
TRBV14,TRBD2,once,TRBJ2-3,TGTGCCAGCAGCCAACATAATCTAGCGGGGGAACCCACAGATACGCAGTATTTT,CASSQHNLAGEPTDTQYF
TRBV6-6,TRBD2,-,TRBJ2-1,TGTGCCAGCAGTTACGGAGCGGGAGAGGGGCGTGAGCAGTTCTTC,CASSYGAGEGREQFF
TRBV4-2,-,-,TRBJ2-2,TGTGCCAGCTGCCAGGACTTGGACGCGAACACCGGGGAGCTGTTTTTT,CASCQDLDANTGELFF
TRBV27,-,-,TRBJ2-2,TGTGCCAGCCGCCTAGTGGAGCAGGGGTCCGAGCTGTTTTTT,CASRLVEQGSELFF
TRBV11-2,-,-,TRBJ2-1,TGTGCCAGTAATACACGGGGGAATGAGCAGTTCTTC,CASNTRGNEQFF
TRBV2,-,-,TRBJ1-1,TGTGCCAGCAGTGAAGACAATTACACTGAAGCTTTCTTT,CASSEDNYTEAFF
TRBV6-1,TRBD2,-,TRBJ2-2,TGTGCCAGCAGTACTAGCGGGGGGGCCCCCGGGGAGCTGTTTTTT,CASSTSGGAPGELFF
TRBV7-2,-,-,TRBJ2-7,TGTGCCAGCAGCCCCGCCCCAGGGACCTACGAGCAGTACTTC,CASSPAPGTYEQYF
TRBV6-5,TRBD1,-,TRBJ1-2,TGTGCCAGCAGTTCCTGGACAGGGGCTGGCTATGGCTACACCTTC,CASSSWTGAGYGYTF
TRBV4-3,TRBD1,few,TRBJ1-1,TGCGCCAGCAGCCAAGGGGGAGGGACAGGGGACACTGAAGCTTTCTTT,CASSQGGGTGDTEAFF
TRBV18,-,-,TRBJ2-3,TGTGCCAGCTCACCACCGGGTCAGGGGTCAGATACGCAGTATTTT,CASSPPGQGSDTQYF
TRBV28,TRBD2,few,TRBJ2-5,TGTGCCAGCGGCCAGCGGGGCGGAGGGGAGACCCAGTACTTC,CASGQRGGGETQYF
TRBV9,-,-,TRBJ2-5,TGTGCCAGCAGCGTAGCTTGGAGTAACCCCGCGGAGACCCAGTACTTC,CASSVAWSNPAETQYF